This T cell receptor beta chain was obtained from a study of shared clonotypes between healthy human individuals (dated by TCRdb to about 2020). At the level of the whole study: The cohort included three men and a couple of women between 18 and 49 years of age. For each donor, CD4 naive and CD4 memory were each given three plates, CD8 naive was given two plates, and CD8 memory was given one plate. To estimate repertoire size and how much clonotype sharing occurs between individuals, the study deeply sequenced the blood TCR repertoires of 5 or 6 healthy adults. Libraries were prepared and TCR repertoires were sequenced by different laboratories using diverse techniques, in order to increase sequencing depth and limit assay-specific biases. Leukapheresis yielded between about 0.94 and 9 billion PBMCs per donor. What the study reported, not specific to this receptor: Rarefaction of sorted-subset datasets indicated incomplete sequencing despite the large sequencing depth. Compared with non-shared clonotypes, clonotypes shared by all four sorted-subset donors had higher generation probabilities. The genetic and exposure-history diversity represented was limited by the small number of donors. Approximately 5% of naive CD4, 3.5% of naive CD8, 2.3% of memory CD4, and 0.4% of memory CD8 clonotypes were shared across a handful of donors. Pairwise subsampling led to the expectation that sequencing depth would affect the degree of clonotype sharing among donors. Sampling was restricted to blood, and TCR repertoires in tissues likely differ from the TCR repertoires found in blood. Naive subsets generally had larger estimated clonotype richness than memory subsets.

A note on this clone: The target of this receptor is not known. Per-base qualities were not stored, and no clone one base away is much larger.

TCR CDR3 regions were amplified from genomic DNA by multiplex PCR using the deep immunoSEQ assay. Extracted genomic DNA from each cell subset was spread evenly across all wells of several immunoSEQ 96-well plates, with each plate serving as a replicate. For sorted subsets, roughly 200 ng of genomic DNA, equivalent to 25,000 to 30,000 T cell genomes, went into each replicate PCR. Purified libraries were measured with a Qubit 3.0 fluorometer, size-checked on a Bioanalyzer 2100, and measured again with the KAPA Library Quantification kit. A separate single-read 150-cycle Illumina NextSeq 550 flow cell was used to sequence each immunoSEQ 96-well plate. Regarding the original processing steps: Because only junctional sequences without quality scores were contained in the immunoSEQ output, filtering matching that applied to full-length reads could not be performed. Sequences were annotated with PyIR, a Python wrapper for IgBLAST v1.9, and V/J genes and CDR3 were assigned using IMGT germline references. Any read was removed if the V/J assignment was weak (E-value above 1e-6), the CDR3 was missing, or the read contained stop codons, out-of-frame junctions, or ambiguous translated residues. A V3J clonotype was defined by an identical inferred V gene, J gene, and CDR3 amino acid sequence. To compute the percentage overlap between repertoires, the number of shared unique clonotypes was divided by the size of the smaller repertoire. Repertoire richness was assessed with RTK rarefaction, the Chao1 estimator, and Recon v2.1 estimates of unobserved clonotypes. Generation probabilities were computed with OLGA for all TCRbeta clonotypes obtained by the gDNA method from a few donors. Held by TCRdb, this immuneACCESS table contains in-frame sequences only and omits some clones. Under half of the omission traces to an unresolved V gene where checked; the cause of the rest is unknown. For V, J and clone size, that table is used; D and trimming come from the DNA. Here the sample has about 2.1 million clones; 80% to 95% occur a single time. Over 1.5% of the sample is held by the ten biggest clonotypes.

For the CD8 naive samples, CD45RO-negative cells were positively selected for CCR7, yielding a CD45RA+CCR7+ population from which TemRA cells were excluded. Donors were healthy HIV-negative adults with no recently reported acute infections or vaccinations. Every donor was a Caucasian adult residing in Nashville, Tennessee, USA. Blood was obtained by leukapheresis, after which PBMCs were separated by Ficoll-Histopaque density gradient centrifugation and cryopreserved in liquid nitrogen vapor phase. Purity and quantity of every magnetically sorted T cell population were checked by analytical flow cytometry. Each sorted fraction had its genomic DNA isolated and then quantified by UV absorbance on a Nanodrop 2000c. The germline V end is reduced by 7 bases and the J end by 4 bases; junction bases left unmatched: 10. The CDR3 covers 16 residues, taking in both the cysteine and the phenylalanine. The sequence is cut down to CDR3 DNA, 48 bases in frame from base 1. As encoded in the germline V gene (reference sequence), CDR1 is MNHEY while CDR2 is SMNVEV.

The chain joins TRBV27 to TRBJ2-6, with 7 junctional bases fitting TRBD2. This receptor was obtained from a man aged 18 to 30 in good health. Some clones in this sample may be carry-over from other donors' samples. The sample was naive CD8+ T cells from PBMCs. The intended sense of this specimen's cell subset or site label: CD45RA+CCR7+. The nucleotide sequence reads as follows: TGTGCCAGCACCCGGGGAGGGCCCGCCGGGGCCAACGTCCTGACTTTC. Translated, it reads CASTRGGPAGANVLTF.